A selection of T cell receptor beta chains follows, all from one sample in a study of T-cell reconstitution after alpha-beta-depleted transplantation in children. One entry per CDR3 protein, called by TCRdb with MiXCR from the PCR reads. This table has some 600,000 distinct CDR3 sequences, approximately 12% appearing once. Sequences were derived from PBMCs, mostly from graft donor cells, sampled 360 days after TCRalphabeta/CD19-depleted stem cell transplant. The receptors derive from a male patient aged 10 to 17 who had a stem cell transplant for acute myeloid leukemia, so the T cells may come from the graft donor. The CDR3 runs from the conserved cysteine through the conserved F or W. The D gene is left open where the match is weak. Only part of the rows carry a size: once, few, many, or a class if the clone is expanded.

d_gene,abundance,j_gene,v_gene,CDR3aa,CDR3nt
TRBD2,NA,TRBJ2-1,TRBV9,CASSVGGRATGNEQFF,TGTGCCAGCAGCGTAGGTGGGAGGGCCACCGGCAATGAGCAGTTCTTC
NA,many,TRBJ2-2,TRBV3-1,CASTDNRRAGELFF,TGTGCCAGCACAGATAACAGGAGGGCCGGGGAGCTGTTTTTT
TRBD2,many,TRBJ2-2,TRBV18,CASSPGLATGELFF,TGTGCCAGCTCCCCAGGACTAGCGACCGGGGAGCTGTTTTTT
NA,few,TRBJ2-1,TRBV3-1,CASSQVAVSSYNEQFF,TGTGCCAGCAGCCAGGTAGCGGTGAGCTCCTACAATGAGCAGTTCTTC
NA,few,TRBJ1-1,TRBV20-1,CSARDYGDGWGNTEAFF,TGCAGTGCTAGAGATTACGGGGACGGGTGGGGTAACACTGAAGCTTTCTTT
TRBD1,few,TRBJ1-4,TRBV29-1,CSVMTGEGEKLFF,TGCAGCGTCATGACAGGGGAGGGTGAAAAACTGTTTTTT
TRBD2,few,TRBJ2-7,TRBV3-1,CASSQERTSGAYEQYF,TGTGCCAGCAGCCAAGAGCGAACTAGCGGGGCCTACGAGCAGTACTTC
NA,few,TRBJ2-3,TRBV4-3,CASSLWGRTFALDTQYF,TGCGCCAGCAGCCTTTGGGGGAGAACCTTTGCCCTTGATACGCAGTATTTT
TRBD1,few,TRBJ2-7,TRBV11-1,CASSSNSGTGYLSSYEQYF,TGTGCCAGCAGCTCAAATTCCGGGACAGGCTATTTGAGCTCCTACGAGCAGTACTTC
TRBD1,many,TRBJ2-2,TRBV29-1,CSVTGTGAGANTGELFF,TGCAGCGTCACAGGGACAGGAGCTGGCGCGAACACCGGGGAGCTGTTTTTT